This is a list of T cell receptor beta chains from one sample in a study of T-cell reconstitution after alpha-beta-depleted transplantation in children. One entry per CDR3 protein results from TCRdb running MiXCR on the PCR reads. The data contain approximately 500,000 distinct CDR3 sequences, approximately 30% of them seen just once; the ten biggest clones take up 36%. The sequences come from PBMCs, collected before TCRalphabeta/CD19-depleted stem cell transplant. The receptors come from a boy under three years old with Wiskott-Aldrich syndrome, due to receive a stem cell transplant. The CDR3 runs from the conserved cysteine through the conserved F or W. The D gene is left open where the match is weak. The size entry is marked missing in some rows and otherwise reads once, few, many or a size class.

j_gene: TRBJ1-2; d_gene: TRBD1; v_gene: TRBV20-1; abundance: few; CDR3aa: CSAGEARGHYGYTF; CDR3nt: TGCAGTGCCGGAGAGGCCAGGGGGCACTATGGCTACACCTTC
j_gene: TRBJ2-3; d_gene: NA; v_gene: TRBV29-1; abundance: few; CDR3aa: CSVAIAARTDTQYF; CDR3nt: TGCAGCGTTGCCATAGCGGCCCGCACAGATACGCAGTATTTT
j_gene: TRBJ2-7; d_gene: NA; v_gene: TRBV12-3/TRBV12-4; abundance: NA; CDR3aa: CASSLAHAGEQYF; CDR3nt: TGTGCCAGCAGTTTGGCCCACGCCGGGGAGCAGTACTTC
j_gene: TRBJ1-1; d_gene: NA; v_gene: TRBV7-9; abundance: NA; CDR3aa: CASSLVFTHAFF; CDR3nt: TGTGCCAGCAGCTTAGTTTTCACACATGCTTTCTTT
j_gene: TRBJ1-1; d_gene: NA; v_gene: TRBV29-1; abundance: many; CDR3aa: CTSSRTNTEAFF; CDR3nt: TGCACCTCGAGTAGGACGAACACTGAAGCTTTCTTT
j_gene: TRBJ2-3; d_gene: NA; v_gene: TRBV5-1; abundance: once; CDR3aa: CASRQADTQYF; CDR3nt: TGCGCCAGCAGACAGGCAGATACGCAGTATTTT
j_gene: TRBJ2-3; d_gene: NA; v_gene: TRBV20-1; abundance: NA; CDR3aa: CSARVDISTDTQYF; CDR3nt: TGCAGTGCTAGAGTCGACATTAGCACAGATACGCAGTATTTT
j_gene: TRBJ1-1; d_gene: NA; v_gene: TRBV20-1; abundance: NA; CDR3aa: CSVVWADTEAFF; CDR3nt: TGCAGTGTAGTGTGGGCAGACACTGAAGCTTTCTTT
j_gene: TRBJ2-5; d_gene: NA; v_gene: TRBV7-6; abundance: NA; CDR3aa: CASSLGINQETQYF; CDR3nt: TGTGCCAGCAGCTTAGGTATAAACCAAGAGACCCAGTACTTC
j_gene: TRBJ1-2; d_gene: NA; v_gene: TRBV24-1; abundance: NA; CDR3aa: CATSDPGRTYGYTF; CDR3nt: TGTGCCACCAGTGATCCCGGACGGACCTATGGCTACACCTTC
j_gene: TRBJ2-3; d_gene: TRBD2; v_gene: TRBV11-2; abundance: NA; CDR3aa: CASSLVREPDTQYF; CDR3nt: TGTGCCAGCAGCTTAGTGCGGGAGCCGGATACGCAGTATTTT
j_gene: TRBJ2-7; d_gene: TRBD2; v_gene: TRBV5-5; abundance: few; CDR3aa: CASSPGLASSEQYF; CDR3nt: TGTGCCAGCAGCCCGGGACTAGCGAGTTCCGAGCAGTACTTC
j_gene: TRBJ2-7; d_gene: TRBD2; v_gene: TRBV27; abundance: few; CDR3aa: CASSLYPLAGESYEQYF; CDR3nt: TGTGCCAGCAGTTTATACCCCCTAGCGGGAGAATCCTACGAGCAGTACTTC
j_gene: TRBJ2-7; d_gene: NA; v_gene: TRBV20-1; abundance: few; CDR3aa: CSATDSNYEQYF; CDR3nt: TGCAGTGCTACCGACAGCAATTACGAGCAGTACTTC
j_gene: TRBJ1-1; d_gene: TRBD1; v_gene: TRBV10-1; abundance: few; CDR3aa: CASSKDRGLGNTEAFF; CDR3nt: TGCGCCAGCAGTAAGGACAGGGGGCTCGGGAACACTGAAGCTTTCTTT
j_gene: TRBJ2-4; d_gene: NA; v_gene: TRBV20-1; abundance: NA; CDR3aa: CSPLRGAKNIQYF; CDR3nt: TGCAGTCCACTCCGGGGGGCCAAAAACATTCAGTACTTC
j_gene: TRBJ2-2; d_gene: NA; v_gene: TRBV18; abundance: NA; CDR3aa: CASSPVGTGELFF; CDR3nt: TGTGCCAGCTCACCTGTAGGCACCGGGGAGCTGTTTTTT
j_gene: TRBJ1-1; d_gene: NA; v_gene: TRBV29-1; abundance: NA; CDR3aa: CSVLSGLNTEAFF; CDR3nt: TGCAGCGTTTTATCAGGCCTGAACACTGAAGCTTTCTTT
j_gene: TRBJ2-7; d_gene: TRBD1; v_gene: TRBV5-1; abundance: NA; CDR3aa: CASSLQPGTVNKGEQYF; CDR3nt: TGCGCCAGCAGCTTGCAACCGGGGACAGTGAACAAGGGCGAGCAGTACTTC
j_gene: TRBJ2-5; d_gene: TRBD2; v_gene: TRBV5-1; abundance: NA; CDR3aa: CASSRTRTSQETQYF; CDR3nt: TGCGCCAGCAGCCGTACCCGGACTAGCCAAGAGACCCAGTACTTC
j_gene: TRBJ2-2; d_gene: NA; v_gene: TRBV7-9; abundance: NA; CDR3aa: CASSPPRLGTGELFF; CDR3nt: TGTGCCAGCAGCCCCCCCCGACTTGGCACCGGGGAGCTGTTTTTT
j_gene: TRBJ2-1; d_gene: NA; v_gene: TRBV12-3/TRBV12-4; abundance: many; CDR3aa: CASSHHRGGYNEQFF; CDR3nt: TGTGCCAGCAGTCACCACAGGGGAGGCTACAATGAGCAGTTCTTC
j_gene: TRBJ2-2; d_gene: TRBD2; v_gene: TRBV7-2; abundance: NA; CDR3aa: CASSPVAGDTGELFF; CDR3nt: TGTGCCAGCAGCCCGGTAGCGGGTGACACCGGGGAGCTGTTTTTT
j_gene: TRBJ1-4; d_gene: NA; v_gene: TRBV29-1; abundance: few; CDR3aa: CSVEERGGSATNEKLFF; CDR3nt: TGCAGCGTTGAAGAAAGGGGGGGCTCGGCAACTAATGAAAAACTGTTTTTT
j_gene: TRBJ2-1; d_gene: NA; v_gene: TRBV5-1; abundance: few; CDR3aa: CASSLSAGPRDEQFF; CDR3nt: TGCGCCAGCAGCTTGTCCGCGGGACCTCGGGATGAGCAGTTCTTC
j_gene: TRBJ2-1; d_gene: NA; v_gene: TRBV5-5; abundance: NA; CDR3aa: CASSLVRADNEQFF; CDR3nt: TGTGCCAGCAGCTTGGTCAGAGCGGATAATGAGCAGTTCTTC
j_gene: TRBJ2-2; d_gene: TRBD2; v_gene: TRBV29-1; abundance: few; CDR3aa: CSVVERENQPGELFF; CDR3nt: TGCAGCGTCGTAGAGCGGGAAAATCAACCCGGGGAGCTGTTTTTT
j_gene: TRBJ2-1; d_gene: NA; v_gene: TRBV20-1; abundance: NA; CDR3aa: CSAKGGLYYNEQFF; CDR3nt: TGCAGTGCTAAGGGGGGACTATATTACAATGAGCAGTTCTTC
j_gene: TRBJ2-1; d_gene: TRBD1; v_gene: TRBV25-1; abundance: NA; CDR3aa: CASTKIGTERSEQFF; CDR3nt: TGTGCCAGCACGAAAATTGGGACAGAGAGGAGTGAGCAGTTCTTC
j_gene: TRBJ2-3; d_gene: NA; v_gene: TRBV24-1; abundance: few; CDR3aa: CATSDPSGADTQYF; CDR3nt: TGTGCCACCAGTGACCCATCCGGGGCAGATACGCAGTATTTT
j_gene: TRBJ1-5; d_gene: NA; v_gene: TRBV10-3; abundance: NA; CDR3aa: CAISGGVDQPQHF; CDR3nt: TGTGCCATCAGTGGTGGGGTCGATCAGCCCCAGCATTTT
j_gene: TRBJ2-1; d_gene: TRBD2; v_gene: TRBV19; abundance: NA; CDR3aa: CASSIGLAGGPNEQFF; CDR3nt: TGTGCCAGTAGTATAGGACTAGCGGGAGGGCCCAATGAGCAGTTCTTC
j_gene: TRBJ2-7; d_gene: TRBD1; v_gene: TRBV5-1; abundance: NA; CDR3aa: CASSFATGFSYEQYF; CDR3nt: TGCGCCAGCAGCTTTGCGACAGGGTTTTCCTACGAGCAGTACTTC
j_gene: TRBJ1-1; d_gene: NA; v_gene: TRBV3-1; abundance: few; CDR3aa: CASSQVPGGTEAFF; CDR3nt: TGTGCCAGCAGCCAAGTCCCGGGGGGCACTGAAGCTTTCTTT
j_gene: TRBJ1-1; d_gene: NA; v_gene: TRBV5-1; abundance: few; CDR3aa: CASSADKGAFF; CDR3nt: TGCGCCAGCAGCGCAGACAAGGGAGCTTTCTTT
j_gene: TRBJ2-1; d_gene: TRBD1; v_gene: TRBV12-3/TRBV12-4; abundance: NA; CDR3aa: CASSSIPGQGAGNEQFF; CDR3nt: TGTGCCAGCAGTTCTATACCGGGACAGGGGGCCGGTAATGAGCAGTTCTTC
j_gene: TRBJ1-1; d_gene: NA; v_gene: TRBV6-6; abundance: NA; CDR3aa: CASIEQGSTEAFF; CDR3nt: TGTGCCAGCATTGAACAGGGTTCCACTGAAGCTTTCTTT
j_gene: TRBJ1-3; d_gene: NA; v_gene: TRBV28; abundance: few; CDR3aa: CASSSRVYLYTIYF; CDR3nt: TGTGCCAGCAGTTCCAGGGTTTACCTTTACACCATATATTTT
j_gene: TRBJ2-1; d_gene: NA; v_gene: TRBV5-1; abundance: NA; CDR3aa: CASSHSFGNEQFF; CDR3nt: TGCGCCAGCAGCCATAGCTTCGGCAATGAGCAGTTCTTC
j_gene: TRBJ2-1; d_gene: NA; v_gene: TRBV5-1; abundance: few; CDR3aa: CASSFAAANEQFF; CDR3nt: TGCGCCAGCAGCTTCGCAGCGGCTAATGAGCAGTTCTTC
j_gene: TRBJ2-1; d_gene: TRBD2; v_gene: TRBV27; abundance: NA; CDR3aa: CASSSLASGRYSEQFF; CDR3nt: TGTGCCAGCAGTTCACTGGCTAGCGGGAGATACAGTGAGCAGTTCTTC
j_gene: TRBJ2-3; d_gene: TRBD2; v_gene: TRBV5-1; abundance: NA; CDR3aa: CASSEAGESTDTQYF; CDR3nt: TGCGCCAGCAGCGAAGCGGGAGAGAGCACAGATACGCAGTATTTT
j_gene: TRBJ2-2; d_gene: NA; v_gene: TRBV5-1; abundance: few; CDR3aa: CASSPHMAGELFF; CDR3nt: TGCGCCAGCAGCCCCCACATGGCCGGGGAGCTGTTTTTT
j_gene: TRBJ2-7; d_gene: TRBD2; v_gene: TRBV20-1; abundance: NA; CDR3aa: CSARLAGGREEQYF; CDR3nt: TGCAGTGCCCGACTAGCGGGAGGCCGAGAGGAGCAGTACTTC
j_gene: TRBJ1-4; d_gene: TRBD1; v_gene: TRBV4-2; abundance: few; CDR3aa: CASSRDRGVEKLFF; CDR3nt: TGTGCCAGCAGCCGTGACAGGGGGGTTGAAAAACTGTTTTTT
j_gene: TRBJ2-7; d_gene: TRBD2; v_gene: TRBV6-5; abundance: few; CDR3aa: CASSYSPTLAGEQYF; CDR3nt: TGTGCCAGCAGTTACTCCCCGACCTTAGCGGGTGAGCAGTACTTC
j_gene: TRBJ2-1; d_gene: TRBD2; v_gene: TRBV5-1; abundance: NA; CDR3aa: CASSLVVTSGGAGTVNEQFF; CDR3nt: TGCGCCAGCAGCTTGGTAGTAACTAGCGGGGGAGCCGGGACGGTTAATGAGCAGTTCTTC